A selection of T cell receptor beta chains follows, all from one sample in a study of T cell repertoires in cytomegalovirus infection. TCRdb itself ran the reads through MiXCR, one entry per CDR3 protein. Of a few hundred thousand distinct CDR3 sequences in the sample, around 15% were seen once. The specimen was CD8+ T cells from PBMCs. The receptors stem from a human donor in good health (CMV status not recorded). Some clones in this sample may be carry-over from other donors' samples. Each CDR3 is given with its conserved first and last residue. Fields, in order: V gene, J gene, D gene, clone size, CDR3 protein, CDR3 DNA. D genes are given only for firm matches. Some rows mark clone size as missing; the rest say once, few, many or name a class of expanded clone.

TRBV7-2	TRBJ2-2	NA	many	CASSTTDRYTGELFF	TGTGCCAGCAGCACAACAGACAGATACACCGGGGAGCTGTTTTTT
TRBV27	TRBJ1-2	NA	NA	CASSLRQDGGLYGYTF	TGTGCCAGCAGTTTAAGACAGGATGGTGGTCTGTATGGCTACACCTTC
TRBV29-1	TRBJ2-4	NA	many	CSVAEDNLAKNIQYF	TGCAGCGTTGCTGAGGACAACTTAGCCAAAAACATTCAGTACTTC
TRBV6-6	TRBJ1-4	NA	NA	CASSSQRPGANEKLFF	TGTGCCAGCAGCTCCCAAAGGCCAGGGGCTAATGAAAAACTGTTTTTT
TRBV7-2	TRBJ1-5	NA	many	CASSLGYSNQPQHF	TGTGCCAGCAGCTTAGGATATAGCAATCAGCCCCAGCATTTT
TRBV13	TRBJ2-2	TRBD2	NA	CASSVTGTSGEYNTGELFF	TGTGCCAGCAGCGTTACCGGGACTAGCGGGGAGTACAACACCGGGGAGCTGTTTTTT
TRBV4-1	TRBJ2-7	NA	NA	CASSQLSADHYEQYF	TGCGCCAGCAGCCAACTTTCGGCAGACCACTACGAGCAGTACTTC
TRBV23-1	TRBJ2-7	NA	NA	CASNEQYF	TGCGCCAGCAACGAGCAGTACTTC
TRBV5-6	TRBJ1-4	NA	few	CASSTGTEKLFF	TGTGCCAGCAGCACGGGGACCGAAAAACTGTTTTTT
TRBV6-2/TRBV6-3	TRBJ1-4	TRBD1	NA	CARGTGVEEYEKLFF	TGTGCCAGGGGGACAGGGGTGGAAGAATATGAAAAACTGTTTTTT